Listed here are 28 T cell receptor beta chains from one sample, sequenced in a study of CD8 T cells in ankylosing spondylitis. Each CDR3 protein gets one entry after TCRdb re-called the 5' RACE reads with MiXCR. The sample comprises roughly 180,000 distinct CDR3 sequences, 9.5% to 15% of which are singletons, and 15% to 20% rests with the top ten. Source material: blood, either unsorted or a sorted T cell fraction (not recorded which). The receptors come from a male donor with ankylosing spondylitis or in good health (not recorded which).

Only a few counts were recorded for this clonotype. This rearrangement joins TRBV6-1 to TRBJ1-2, with D possibly TRBD1 on 6 matching bases. Germline CDR1 reads MNHNS; CDR2 reads SASEGT. V was clipped by 6 bases and J by 1 base, with 15 bases between them. This CDR3 contains 15 residues. CDR3 amino acids: CASRERTAVNYGYTF. DNA for the CDR3: TGTGCCAGCAGGGAAAGGACAGCAGTTAACTATGGCTACACCTTC.

This clonotype was recorded a few times. The chain combines TRBV6-5 with TRBJ2-7, with TRBD1 identical over 8 bases. Trimming at V came to 1 base and at J to 4 bases, leaving 12 bases not matched to a gene. Germline V gene lookup returns CDR1 MNHEY and CDR2 SVGAGI. This CDR3 has 17 amino acids. The CDR3 DNA reads TGTGCCAGCAGTTACTACCGAGGACAGGGTGTCGGGTACGAGCAGTACTTC. This encodes CASSYYRGQGVGYEQYF.

In its sample, this clonotype was seen many times. The V gene is TRBV27, the J gene TRBJ2-7; 14 positions match TRBD2. Per germline, CDR1 MNHEY and CDR2 SMNVEV (reference sequence). This CDR3 is built from 14 residues. V lost 4 bases and J lost 6; bases outside the gene matches: 2. DNA for the CDR3: TGTGCCAGCAGTTCGGGACTAGCGGGAGTCGAGCAGTACTTC. This codes for CASSSGLAGVEQYF.

Many counts were recorded for this clonotype. The chain couples TRBV3-1 to TRBJ2-7; D may match TRBD1 or TRBD2 (6 bases each). CDR3 length: 15 amino acids. Germline-derived CDR1 and CDR2 are LGHDT and YNNKEL (reference sequence). V was shortened by 3 bases and J by 3 bases, with 15 bases between the two germline ends. The DNA of the CDR3 is TGTGCCAGCAGCCATCTCGTAGGGGGGTACTACGAGCAGTACTTC. Protein product: CASSHLVGGYYEQYF.

Concerning this clonotype: At one end the junction does not follow the germline gene, possibly because of a read error. The gene calls are TRBV2 and TRBJ1-4; D remains ambiguous. The CDR3 spans 16 residues. Germline CDR1 is SNHLY and CDR2 is FYNNEI. The CDR3 region has the DNA TGTGCCACCAGTCGAGGACGAGTTGCAACTAATGAAAAACTGTTTTTT. Its protein product is CATSRGRVATNEKLFF. The complete variable domain, with remaining parts taken from reference TRBV2 and TRBJ1-4, reads EPEVTQTPSHQVTQMGQEVILRCVPISNHLYFYWYRQILGQKVEFLVSFYNNEISEKSEIFDDQFSVERPDGSNFTLKIRSTKLEDSAMYFCATSRGRVATNEKLFFGSGTQLSVL.

This clonotype was seen a handful of times. The V call is TRBV28, the J call TRBJ2-7; possibly TRBD1 or TRBD2 for D (5 bases each). From germline, CDR1 is MDHEN and CDR2 SYDVKM. The CDR3 is 16 amino acids. With 5 bases removed from V and 3 bases from J, the gap between germline ends came to 20 bases. The CDR3 bases are TGTGCCAGCAGTCAGCGATCCGGGACCGATATCTACGAGCAGTACTTC. Translation: CASSQRSGTDIYEQYF.

This clonotype was recorded many times. J is TRBJ1-3 and V is TRBV12-3 or TRBV12-4; D is ambiguous. Trimming pared 3 bases from V and 0 bases from J, leaving 12 bases between. The CDR3 has 16 residues. This CDR3 reads CASSFGSFPSGNTIYF. CDR3 DNA sequence: TGTGCCAGCAGTTTTGGCAGTTTCCCCTCTGGAAACACCATATATTTT.

This clonotype appeared many times. V is TRBV12-3 or TRBV12-4 and J is TRBJ2-5, with D uncertain. The CDR3 totals 13 residues. Trimming stripped 3 bases from V and 5 bases from J, with 10 bases between. CDR3 coding DNA: TGTGCCAGCAGTTTTTGGCAGAGCGAGACCCAGTACTTC. Encoded protein: CASSFWQSETQYF.

The chain has TRBV6-1 and TRBJ1-4; tentatively, D is TRBD1 (5 bases). The CDR3 length is 16 residues. Germline V lookup: CDR1 MNHNS, CDR2 SASEGT. The V and J ends lost 5 bases and 7 bases respectively, with 20 bases between them. CDR3 bases: TGTGCCAGCAGTCCCCCGGCCGGGACCGACAGTGAAAAACTGTTTTTT. Amino acids: CASSPPAGTDSEKLFF.

This clonotype showed up just a few times. V is TRBV20-1 and J is TRBJ2-1; a possible D gene is TRBD2 (6 bases). Per the germline V gene, CDR1 is DFQATT and CDR2 is SNEGSKA (reference sequence). Trimming pared 0 bases from V and 0 bases from J, leaving 15 bases between. This CDR3 is built from 17 residues. The CDR3 sequence is CSARDPLAGTSYNEQFF. CDR3 coding DNA: TGCAGTGCTAGAGATCCCCTGGCGGGGACCTCCTACAATGAGCAGTTCTTC.

The gene calls are TRBV5-1 and TRBJ2-2; 7 bases align to TRBD1. J lost 2 bases, V lost 5 bases, and 6 bases had no gene match. The length of the CDR3 is 15 residues. Germline CDR1 SGHRS, CDR2 YFSETQ. Here the CDR3 DNA reads TGCGCCAGCAGTACCGGGACAGATAACACCGGGGAGCTGTTTTTT. The encoded protein is CASSTGTDNTGELFF.

V is TRBV4-2 and J is TRBJ2-2; no definite D call. Trimming removed 6 bases from V and 3 bases from J, with 11 bases in between. This CDR3 spans 14 amino acids. Germline CDR1 and CDR2: LGHNA and YNFKEQ. The CDR3 region has the DNA TGTGCCAGCAGTCTCCCAGAGGACACCGGGGAGCTGTTTTTT. As protein: CASSLPEDTGELFF.

There are many counts of this clonotype. The rearrangement uses TRBV12-3 or TRBV12-4 and TRBJ2-1; 13 bases fit TRBD2. This CDR3 contains 15 residues. V shed 2 bases, J shed 8 bases, and the junction held 3 bases outside the gene matches. The CDR3 spells CASSLRLAGGDEQFF. The CDR3 DNA reads TGTGCCAGCAGTTTACGACTAGCGGGAGGCGATGAGCAGTTCTTC.

On this clonotype: A clone one base away is much larger, so this may be a read error. This chain joins TRBV20-1 and TRBJ2-1, with TRBD1 matching 10 bases. Germline V gives CDR1 DFQATT, CDR2 SNEGSKA (reference sequence). J lost 5 bases, V lost 1 base, and 2 bases had no gene match. The CDR3 extends over 14 amino acids. This chain's CDR3 is CSARAGTGDNEQFF. The DNA for the CDR3 is TGCAGTGCTAGAGCCGGGACAGGGGACAATGAGCAGTTCTTC.

The V call is TRBV19, the J call TRBJ2-3; 8 nucleotides align to TRBD1. Per the germline V gene, CDR1 is LNHDA and CDR2 is SQIVND (reference sequence). J was trimmed by 1 base and V by 7 bases; bases with no gene match: 4. The CDR3 loop spans 14 amino acids. The CDR3 DNA sequence: TGTGCCAGTACCCCGGGACAGGGCACAGATACGCAGTATTTT. Its translation is CASTPGQGTDTQYF.

The V gene is TRBV6-5, the J gene TRBJ2-1; tentatively, D is TRBD2 (5 bases). This CDR3 spans 18 amino acids. Germline V gene lookup returns CDR1 MNHEY and CDR2 SVGAGI. The ends were cut back, 5 bases at V and 8 bases at J, with 28 bases in the middle. The CDR3: CASSNPLGRDIYSDEQFF. In nucleotides, the CDR3 is TGTGCCAGCAGTAACCCGCTAGGGAGAGATATCTATAGCGATGAGCAGTTCTTC.

This clonotype was seen once. Germline is not matched at one junction end, which may reflect a read error. The chain links TRBV4-1 to TRBJ2-1; a weak D match, TRBD2 (6 bases). This CDR3 contains 20 residues. Per germline, CDR1 MGHRA and CDR2 YSYEKL. CDR3 bases: TGCCCCAGCAGCCAAGATTACGTCTATGAACTTAGCGGCACCTACAATGAGCAGTTCTTC. The encoded protein is CPSSQDYVYELSGTYNEQFF.

This clonotype came up many times. CDR3 coding DNA: TGTGCCAGCAGCTCCCCGGGACAAGTAGGCCCCGAAGCTTTCTTT. It specifies CASSSPGQVGPEAFF. The V and J genes are TRBV7-9 and TRBJ1-1; weak D call: TRBD1 (6 bases). The V gene's germline CDR1 is SEHNR and CDR2 FQNEAQ (reference sequence). V lost 4 bases and J 8 bases, leaving 20 bases between the germline ends. CDR3 length: 15 residues.

The chain links TRBV4-2 to TRBJ2-5, with a possible D match to TRBD2 (6 bases). V was shortened by 3 bases and J by 2 bases, with 19 bases between the two germline ends. There are 17 residues in the CDR3. The germline CDR1 and CDR2 sequences are LGHNA and YNFKEQ. The CDR3 here is CASSQMSGAAGQETQYF. The CDR3 DNA is TGTGCCAGCAGCCAGATGAGTGGGGCGGCGGGGCAAGAGACCCAGTACTTC.

On this clonotype: The CDR3 does not end in the conserved phenylalanine or tryptophan, so this is likely a read error. Because the CDR3's place on the DNA is in doubt, the DNA is left out and the CDR3 is given as listed by TCRdb. The chain combines TRBV5-1 with TRBJ2-5; TRBD1 is taken as the D call from the table, unchecked against the DNA. Looked up from germline, CDR1 is SGHRS and CDR2 is YFSETQ. The CDR3 is 12 residues long, counting both termini. The CDR3 here is CASSLDGSGKRL.

This clonotype was observed a handful of times. This chain links TRBV24-1 with TRBJ2-7, with a tentative D call TRBD2 (5 bases). The CDR3 contains 14 residues. Germline assignment: CDR1 KGHDR and CDR2 SFDVKD. Trimming took 5 bases from V and 5 from J, leaving 15 bases between them. The CDR3 coding sequence is TGTGCCACCAGTGGGTCCCACCTCGGGAACGAGCAGTACTTC. Translating it yields CATSGSHLGNEQYF.

The V call is TRBV21-1, the J call TRBJ2-1. TRBV21-1 represents a pseudogene. The CDR3 sequence is 13 residues long. The CDR3, as DNA: TGTGCCAGCAGCAAGTCGGCTACCGAGGAGCAGTTCTTC. Translation gives CASSKSATEEQFF.

The J gene is TRBJ2-3, the V gene TRBV5-6; no reliable D call. Germline CDR1 SGHDT, CDR2 YYEEEE. There are 12 residues in the CDR3. V lost 0 bases and J lost 6, with 5 bases in between. This chain's CDR3 is CASSLGRDTQYF. The CDR3 DNA sequence: TGTGCCAGCAGCTTGGGGCGGGATACGCAGTATTTT.

This clonotype was found a few times. The chain carries TRBV10-3 and TRBJ2-7; no reliable D call. Germline loops: CDR1 ENHRY, CDR2 SYGVKD. V lost 10 bases and J lost 2, with 15 bases in between. The CDR3 totals 13 residues. CDR3 nucleotides: TGTGCCACCCATCCGAGTGGTACCTACGAGCAGTACTTC. Its protein is CATHPSGTYEQYF.

The chain employs TRBV3-1 and TRBJ2-3, with 12 bases matching TRBD2. Trimming at V came to 7 bases and at J to 0 bases, leaving 11 bases not matched to a gene. From germline, CDR1 is LGHDT and CDR2 YNNKEL (reference sequence). The CDR3 extends over 18 amino acids. The CDR3 sequence: CASTPGLAGTSSTDTQYF. In DNA, the CDR3 is TGTGCCAGCACCCCAGGACTAGCGGGGACCTCTAGCACAGATACGCAGTATTTT.

This sequence joins TRBV11-3 and TRBJ2-3; D assignment may be TRBD1 or TRBD2 (5 bases each). Deletions cut 7 bases from V and 4 bases from J, with 15 bases between. Germline loops: CDR1 SGHNT, CDR2 YENEEA. The length of the CDR3 is 14 residues. CDR3 nucleotide sequence: TGTGCCAGCACCCCCGAGGGGAGTGCAGATACGCAGTATTTT. Protein: CASTPEGSADTQYF.

This clonotype was found a few times. The chain carries TRBV4-1 and TRBJ2-1; D is unclear. There are 14 residues in the CDR3. Germline CDR1 reads MGHRA; CDR2 reads YSYEKL. V gave up 2 bases and J gave up 5 bases, with 10 bases separating them. The CDR3 loop reads CASSQMGFNNEQFF. CDR3 DNA: TGCGCCAGCAGCCAAATGGGCTTTAACAATGAGCAGTTCTTC.

The chain couples TRBV6-5 to TRBJ2-5; 7 bases line up with TRBD2. After removal of 8 bases from V and 3 bases from J, the junction contained 0 bases not matched to a gene. Germline CDR1 and CDR2: MNHEY and SVGAGI. This CDR3 is 11 amino acids long. CDR3 nucleotides: TGTGCCAGCGGGGGGGAAGAGACCCAGTACTTC. It is translated as CASGGEETQYF.